The 5 T cell receptor beta chains reported below all come from one sample, sequenced in a study of shared clonotypes between healthy human individuals. The repertoire was sequenced with immunoSEQ multiplex PCR; TCRdb's copy has only in-frame clones and lacks some. The data show over a million clones, 98% seen once. Material: naive CD4+ T cells sorted from blood. The subset denotes: CD45RA+ positively selected. Receptor source: a man between 25 and 39 years old in good health.

The rearrangement links TRBV30 to TRBJ2-1, with TRBD2 identical over 7 bases. Trimming took 0 bases from V and 3 from J; bases not matched to a gene: 2. Germline V gene sequence: CDR1 GTSNPN, CDR2 SVGIG (reference sequence). The CDR3 extends over 14 amino acids. This CDR3 reads CAWSVGTIYNEQFF. The CDR3 DNA sequence: TGTGCCTGGAGTGTGGGGACTATCTACAATGAGCAGTTCTTC.

As for this clone: This specimen includes other DNA sequences encoding the same CDR3. The chain has TRBV15 and TRBJ2-1; D not certain. Trimming cost V 0 bases and J 13 bases, with 13 bases left between them. The CDR3 sequence is 13 residues long. The germline CDR1 and CDR2 sequences are LNHNV and YYDKDF (reference sequence). In DNA, the CDR3 is TGTGCCACCAGCAGAGATCCCGCAGGTCTACAGTTCTTC. This encodes CATSRDPAGLQFF.

The rearrangement joins TRBV7-6 to TRBJ2-7; TRBD1 is a possible D gene (5 bases). The germline V gene has CDR1 SGHVS and CDR2 FNYEAQ. The CDR3 has 14 residues. Trimming pared 11 bases from V and 2 bases from J, leaving 19 bases between. The CDR3 reads CAGHRQDGPYEQYF. CDR3 sequence (DNA): TGTGCCGGACACAGGCAGGACGGTCCCTACGAGCAGTACTTC.

With regard to this clone: This sample includes further DNA sequences coding for the same CDR3. The V gene is TRBV10-3, the J gene TRBJ1-5; 11 nucleotides match TRBD1. V lost 3 bases, J lost 7 bases, and 5 bases stayed unmatched. The CDR3 has 15 amino acids. The germline CDR1 and CDR2 sequences are ENHRY and SYGVKD. The CDR3 reads CAISEGQGAGQPQHF. Here the CDR3 DNA reads TGTGCCATCAGTGAAGGACAGGGGGCCGGGCAGCCCCAGCATTTT.

This clone was recorded only once. V and J are TRBV7-3 and TRBJ2-6; a weak D match, TRBD2 (5 bases). Germline-derived CDR1 and CDR2 are SGHTA and FQGTGA. The ends were cut back, 4 bases at V and 0 bases at J, with 10 bases in the middle. The CDR3 is 16 residues long. As DNA, the CDR3 is TGTGCCAGCAGCTACCGGGGTGGCTCTGGGGCCAACGTCCTGACTTTC. Translating gives CASSYRGGSGANVLTF.